The 22 T cell receptor beta chains below were found in one sample sequenced in a study of T-cell memory formation after mild COVID-19. From the 5' RACE reads, TCRdb called clonotypes with MiXCR, one entry per CDR3 protein. The sample lists hundreds of thousands of distinct CDR3 sequences; about a fifth were seen once. Sequenced: PBMCs or a T cell subset sorted from them (not recorded which). The receptors shown here come from an adult woman who had mild COVID-19 (a few samples of this study predate the infection). Cell type and time point are not known.

The chain carries TRBV7-2 and TRBJ1-6; 12 positions match TRBD1. V shed 4 bases and J 10 bases; nucleotides not matched to a gene: 8. Germline V gene lookup returns CDR1 SGHTA and CDR2 FQGNSA. There are 16 residues in the CDR3. This chain's CDR3 is CASSWGTGGELSPLHF. The CDR3 DNA sequence: TGTGCCAGCAGCTGGGGGACAGGGGGCGAATTGTCACCCCTCCACTTT.

The V call is TRBV7-9, the J call TRBJ2-1; TRBD2 aligns across 12 bases. The V and J ends lost 5 bases and 3 bases, in that order; junction bases with no gene match: 5. Germline-derived CDR1 and CDR2 are SEHNR and FQNEAQ (reference sequence). This CDR3 is 16 amino acids long. DNA for the CDR3: TGTGCCAGCAGCCCTCGGGGACTAGCGGGCTACAATGAGCAGTTCTTC. Translating gives CASSPRGLAGYNEQFF.

This clonotype was counted between two and nine times. This chain joins TRBV7-3 and TRBJ2-1; 8 bases fit TRBD1. The CDR3 runs to 18 residues. The germline gives CDR1 SGHTA, CDR2 FQGTGA. Trimming cost V 1 base and J 9 bases; bases outside gene matches: 17. CDR3 nucleotide sequence: TGTGCCAGCAGCTTAATTTCGGGGATCGGACAGGGTTCCGGTGAGCAGTTCTTC. Protein product: CASSLISGIGQGSGEQFF.

This clonotype was observed a handful of times. The CDR3 loop reads CASSFGAAETQYF. The CDR3 bases are TGTGCCAGCAGCTTTGGGGCGGCCGAGACCCAGTACTTC. The chain uses TRBV11-2 and TRBJ2-5, with D possibly TRBD1 on 5 matching bases. The CDR3 has 13 amino acids. Trimming cost V 3 bases and J 5 bases, with 10 bases left between them. Germline V lookup: CDR1 SGHAT, CDR2 FQNNGV.

In its sample, this clonotype was seen a few times. CDR3 DNA: TGTGCCAGCAGTTTTACTAGCGCAAACACAGATACGCAGTATTTT. As protein: CASSFTSANTDTQYF. This chain uses TRBV2 with TRBJ2-3; 7 nucleotides match TRBD2. Germline V gene sequence: CDR1 SNHLY, CDR2 FYNNEI. The CDR3 sequence is 15 residues long. With 5 bases clipped from V and 2 bases from J, the junction kept 7 bases outside the gene matches.

The chain couples TRBV4-3 to TRBJ1-1; 7 bases are a match to TRBD1. The CDR3 consists of 18 residues. V shed 3 bases, J shed 2 bases, and the junction held 15 bases outside the gene matches. Germline V gives CDR1 LGHNA, CDR2 YSLEER. The CDR3: CASSQGGGEDRVNTEAFF. CDR3 DNA: TGCGCCAGCAGCCAGGGGGGGGGAGAAGACAGGGTAAACACTGAAGCTTTCTTT.

This clonotype was observed a few times. In DNA, the CDR3 is TGTGCCAGCAGCTCCCGTCGGGGGAATGAGCAGTTCTTC. It specifies CASSSRRGNEQFF. The chain recombines TRBV9 with TRBJ2-1; D is perhaps TRBD2 (6 bases). Germline CDR1 and CDR2: SGDLS and YYNGEE. The V end was cut by 4 bases, the J end by 7 bases, with 12 bases between. CDR3 length: 13 amino acids.

This clonotype appeared a few times. This chain uses TRBV12-3 or TRBV12-4 with TRBJ1-2; possibly TRBD1 for D (6 bases). The CDR3 runs 14 residues. Trimming cost V 5 bases and J 8 bases, with 18 bases left between them. DNA of the CDR3: TGTGCCAGCAGTCCCCCCGGGGGGCCTCGGGGCTACACCTTC. The encoded protein is CASSPPGGPRGYTF.

The V gene is TRBV19, the J gene TRBJ2-1; 10 positions match TRBD2. The germline V gene has CDR1 LNHDA and CDR2 SQIVND (reference sequence). Trimming at V came to 2 bases and at J to 4 bases, leaving 2 bases not matched to a gene. CDR3 length equals 15 residues. The CDR3 loop is CASSIRTSGYNEQFF. CDR3 bases: TGTGCCAGTAGTATAAGGACTAGCGGTTACAATGAGCAGTTCTTC.

The CDR3 DNA sequence: TGTGCCATCAGTTCCAGGGGACGGGATTCACCCCTCCACTTT. This translates into CAISSRGRDSPLHF. The J gene is TRBJ1-6, the V gene TRBV10-3; maybe TRBD1 (6 bases). The germline V gene encodes CDR1 ENHRY and CDR2 SYGVKD. The V gene lost 5 bases and the J gene lost 8 bases, with 13 bases spanning the gap. This CDR3 spans 14 amino acids.

This clonotype was counted once. V gene TRBV4-1 combines with J gene TRBJ2-7, with 8 bases fitting TRBD1. V was clipped by 4 bases and J by 4 bases; unmatched bases: 9. The CDR3 spans 15 residues. Germline V gene data show CDR1 as MGHRA and CDR2 as YSYEKL. CDR3: CASSLRTGTKYEQYF. The CDR3 DNA reads as TGCGCCAGCAGCCTAAGGACAGGGACGAAGTACGAGCAGTACTTC.

This clonotype was seen more than once but under ten times. This rearrangement joins TRBV7-2 to TRBJ2-7; 16 bases align to TRBD2. The germline gives CDR1 SGHTA, CDR2 FQGNSA. With V trimmed by 5 bases and J by 2 bases, 9 bases remained unmatched. The CDR3 runs 18 residues. CDR3 region: CASSAGTSGRVFTYEQYF. CDR3 bases: TGTGCCAGCAGCGCCGGGACTAGCGGGAGGGTTTTTACCTACGAGCAGTACTTC.

The CDR3 loop reads CASGKGPNTGELFF. DNA for the CDR3: TGTGCCAGCGGCAAAGGACCGAACACCGGGGAGCTGTTTTTT. The genes are TRBV2 and TRBJ2-2; D is unclear. Trimming took off 8 bases at V and 0 bases at J, with 10 bases between the two ends. The CDR3 has 14 residues. CDR1 is SNHLY and CDR2 is FYNNEI in the germline V gene. The whole variable domain, filled in from reference TRBV2 and TRBJ2-2, reads EPEVTQTPSHQVTQMGQEVILRCVPISNHLYFYWYRQILGQKVEFLVSFYNNEISEKSEIFDDQFSVERPDGSNFTLKIRSTKLEDSAMYFCASGKGPNTGELFFGEGSRLTVL.

The chain employs TRBV7-9 and TRBJ2-1; TRBD2 matches at 8 bases. The CDR3 has 17 residues. CDR1 is SEHNR, CDR2 FQNEAQ, per germline (reference sequence). V gave up 3 bases and J gave up 1 base; unmatched junction bases: 8. The CDR3 DNA reads as TGTGCCAGCAGCTTCCTTAGCGGGGTAGGATCCTACAATGAGCAGTTCTTC. As protein: CASSFLSGVGSYNEQFF.

The V call is TRBV20-1, the J call TRBJ2-2, with 8 bases aligning to TRBD1. The CDR3 extends over 13 amino acids. The ends lost 1 base at V and 11 bases at J; junction bases unmatched: 6. In germline, CDR1 is DFQATT, CDR2 SNEGSKA (reference sequence). CDR3 nucleotides: TGCAGTGCTAGAGCCCGACAGGGGCCCGAGCTGTTTTTT. Protein sequence: CSARARQGPELFF.

At least ten counts were recorded for this clonotype. The rearrangement joins TRBV6-5 to TRBJ2-1; TRBD2 agrees at 12 bases. V dropped 6 bases and J dropped 10; count of bases not matched to a gene: 10. The CDR3 is 15 amino acids. CDR1 MNHEY and CDR2 SVGAGI come from the germline V gene. CDR3 region: CASSETSGGPSEQFF. The CDR3 bases are TGTGCCAGCAGCGAAACTAGCGGGGGGCCCTCGGAGCAGTTCTTC.

This clonotype appeared a few times. The rearrangement uses TRBV7-2 and TRBJ2-7; 8 bases map to TRBD1. Germline V CDR1 and CDR2: SGHTA, FQGNSA. Trimming cost V 4 bases and J 4 bases; bases outside gene matches: 6. The length of the CDR3 is 14 residues. In DNA, the CDR3 is TGTGCCAGCAGCTACGGACAGGGACAGTACGAGCAGTACTTC. Amino acids: CASSYGQGQYEQYF.

The CDR3 bases are TGTGCCAGCAGCTTATCTTGGGCTGGAGGGAATGAGCAGTTCTTC. Protein: CASSLSWAGGNEQFF. The rearrangement joins TRBV11-2 to TRBJ2-1; tentatively, D is TRBD2 (6 bases). The length of the CDR3 is 15 residues. With 2 bases removed from V and 7 bases from J, the gap between germline ends came to 15 bases. CDR1 is SGHAT and CDR2 is FQNNGV in the germline V gene.

The chain combines TRBV4-1 with TRBJ2-7; D ambiguous. CDR1 is MGHRA, CDR2 YSYEKL, per germline. This CDR3 has 14 residues. The V end was cut by 4 bases, the J end by 2 bases, with 12 bases between. The CDR3 loop is CASSLTASTYEQYF. CDR3 DNA: TGCGCCAGCAGCCTGACGGCCTCAACCTACGAGCAGTACTTC.

This clonotype was seen a handful of times. This chain joins TRBV6-2 or TRBV6-3 and TRBJ2-5; 9 bases match TRBD2. V dropped 4 bases and J dropped 5; count of bases not matched to a gene: 8. CDR1 and CDR2 from the germline V gene are MNHEY and SVGEGT. The CDR3 is made up of 15 amino acids. The CDR3 loop is CASSLAGAGAETQYF. CDR3 DNA: TGTGCCAGCAGTTTAGCGGGAGCCGGGGCGGAGACCCAGTACTTC.

The V and J genes are TRBV4-1 and TRBJ2-5, with D tentatively TRBD2 (7 bases). Germline CDR1 and CDR2: MGHRA and YSYEKL. The CDR3 totals 16 residues. Trimming removed 4 bases from V and 1 base from J, with 16 bases in between. CDR3 residues: CASSPIGGGRQETQYF. The DNA for the CDR3 is TGCGCCAGCAGCCCGATAGGGGGGGGCCGCCAAGAGACCCAGTACTTC.

The chain joins TRBV9 to TRBJ2-3, with TRBD2 as a possible D gene (7 bases). Trimming removed 4 bases from V and 1 base from J, with 13 bases in between. This CDR3 has 15 residues. Per germline, CDR1 SGDLS and CDR2 YYNGEE. In DNA form, the CDR3 reads TGTGCCAGCAGCAGGGGGACTACAGGCACAGATACGCAGTATTTT. The encoded protein is CASSRGTTGTDTQYF.